The source of this T cell receptor (beta chain) is a study of blood T cell repertoires in COVID-19. Across the study: Both acute and convalescent COVID-19 samples were obtained from the United States, Italy and Spain. T cells, B-cell-depleted T cells, or PBMCs provided the cDNA or gDNA that served as material.

Original data processing: Estimation of nucleated cell counts relied on the amplification of reference gene primers. Only in-frame clones appear in the TCRdb table, and some are missing; sequencing was by immunoSEQ multiplex PCR. The V and J calls and clone size are taken from that table; D and trimming were inferred from the DNA. The data show 65,000 to 80,000 clones, more than 75% seen once. The germline V gene has CDR1 SQVTM and CDR2 ANQGSEA. The CDR3 extends over 16 amino acids. V dropped 2 bases and J dropped 7; count of bases not matched to a gene: 9. Sample: peripheral blood. The gene calls are TRBV29-1 and TRBJ2-2; 11 positions agree with TRBD2. The source is a human donor in a cohort sampled during active COVID-19. The CDR3 region is CSVEQGTSGRGGELFF. CDR3 DNA sequence: TGCAGCGTTGAACAGGGGACTAGCGGACGGGGCGGGGAGCTGTTTTTT.